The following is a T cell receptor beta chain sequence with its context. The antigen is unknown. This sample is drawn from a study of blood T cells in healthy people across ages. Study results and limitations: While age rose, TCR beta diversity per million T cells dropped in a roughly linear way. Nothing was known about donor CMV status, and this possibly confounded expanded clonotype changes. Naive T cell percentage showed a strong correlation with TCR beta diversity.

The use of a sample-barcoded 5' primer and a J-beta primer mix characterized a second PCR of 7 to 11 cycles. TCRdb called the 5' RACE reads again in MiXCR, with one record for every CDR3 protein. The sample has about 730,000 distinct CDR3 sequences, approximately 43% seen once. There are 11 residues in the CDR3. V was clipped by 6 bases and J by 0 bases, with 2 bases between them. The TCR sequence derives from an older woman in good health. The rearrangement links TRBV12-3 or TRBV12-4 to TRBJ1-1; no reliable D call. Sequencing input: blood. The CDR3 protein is CASRLNTEAFF. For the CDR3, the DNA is TGTGCCAGCAGGTTGAACACTGAAGCTTTCTTT.